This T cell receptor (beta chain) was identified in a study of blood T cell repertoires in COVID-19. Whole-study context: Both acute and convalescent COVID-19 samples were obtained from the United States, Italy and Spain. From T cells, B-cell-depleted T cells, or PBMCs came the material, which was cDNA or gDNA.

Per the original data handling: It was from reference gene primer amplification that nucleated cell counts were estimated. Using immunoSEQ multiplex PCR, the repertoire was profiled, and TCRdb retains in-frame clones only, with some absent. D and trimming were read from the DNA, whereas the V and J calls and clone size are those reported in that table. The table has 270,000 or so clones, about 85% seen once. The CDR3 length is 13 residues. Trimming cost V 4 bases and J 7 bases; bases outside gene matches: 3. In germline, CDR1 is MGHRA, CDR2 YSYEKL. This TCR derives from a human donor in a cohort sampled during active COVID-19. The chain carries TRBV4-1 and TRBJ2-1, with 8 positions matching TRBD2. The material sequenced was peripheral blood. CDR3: CASSRTSGNEQFF. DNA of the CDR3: TGCGCCAGCAGCCGAACTAGCGGTAATGAGCAGTTCTTC.